The 32 T cell receptor beta chains in this list originate from one sample, sequenced in a study of OX40 agonist ivuxolimab in advanced cancers. Libraries were prepared by immunoSEQ multiplex PCR; TCRdb keeps only in-frame clonotypes and omits some of them. The table lists 44,000 or so clones, less than 90% of them singletons. The sample consisted of CD4+ or CD8+ T cells sorted from blood, taken in a trial of the OX40 agonist ivuxolimab. The receptors shown here come from an adult with an advanced solid tumor such as melanoma, head and neck, liver or kidney cancer.

The CDR3 loop reads CASSPMYYRDTMDYGYTF. The CDR3 nucleotides read TGTGCCAGCAGTCCAATGTATTATCGGGACACCATGGACTATGGCTACACCTTC. V gene TRBV27 combines with J gene TRBJ1-2; TRBD1 might be the D (6 bases). This CDR3 contains 18 residues. Trimming cost V 5 bases and J 3 bases, with 25 bases left between them. Germline-derived CDR1 and CDR2 are MNHEY and SMNVEV (reference sequence).

The chain carries TRBV2 and TRBJ1-2, with TRBD1 as a possible D gene (5 bases). The CDR3 totals 15 residues. Trimming stripped 3 bases from V and 5 bases from J, with 16 bases between. Germline V gives CDR1 SNHLY, CDR2 FYNNEI. Here the CDR3 DNA reads TGTGCCAGCAGTGATCCGGGGCGGTCTAGGTATGGCTACACCTTC. This translates into CASSDPGRSRYGYTF.

This clone was counted only a few times. V usage is TRBV13 and J usage is TRBJ1-2, with D hard to call. Trimming took off 4 bases at V and 8 bases at J, with 11 bases between the two ends. The CDR3 has 12 residues. Germline V gene sequence: CDR1 PRHDT, CDR2 FYEKMQ (reference sequence). CDR3 nucleotide sequence: TGTGCCAGCAGCTCGGGAGGGCTAGGCTACACCTTC. Its protein product is CASSSGGLGYTF.

J is TRBJ2-1 and V is TRBV5-1; no clear D gene. From germline, CDR1 is SGHRS and CDR2 YFSETQ. V was pared by 0 bases and J by 8 bases, with 9 bases between. The CDR3 loop spans 13 amino acids. In nucleotides, the CDR3 is TGCGCCAGCAGCTTGGCGTTCGAACATGAGCAGTTCTTC. As protein: CASSLAFEHEQFF.

J is TRBJ1-4 and V is TRBV20-1, with D possibly TRBD1 on 5 matching bases. There are 11 residues in the CDR3. Trimming took off 5 bases at V and 7 bases at J, with 8 bases between the two ends. Germline lookup yields CDR1 DFQATT and CDR2 SNEGSKA (reference sequence). This chain's CDR3 is CSAAGGEKLFF. The DNA for the CDR3 is TGCAGTGCTGCTGGGGGTGAAAAACTGTTTTTT.

This chain joins TRBV7-9 and TRBJ2-7, with no clear D. The CDR3 sequence is 11 residues long. Germline V lookup: CDR1 SEHNR, CDR2 FQNEAQ (reference sequence). V lost 5 bases, J lost 2 bases, and 4 bases lay in between. This chain's CDR3 is CASSATYEQYF. CDR3 nucleotide sequence: TGTGCCAGCAGCGCCACCTACGAGCAGTACTTC.

The chain links TRBV5-1 to TRBJ2-1; TRBD2 agrees at 8 bases. CDR3 size: 17 residues. The ends lost 0 bases at V and 0 bases at J; junction bases unmatched: 5. CDR1 and CDR2 (germline): SGHRS, YFSETQ. The CDR3 sequence is CASSLVLAGSSYNEQFF. The CDR3 DNA sequence: TGCGCCAGCAGCTTGGTTCTAGCGGGTAGCTCCTACAATGAGCAGTTCTTC.

The chain carries TRBV9 and TRBJ2-1; perhaps TRBD2 as D (6 bases). V dropped 4 bases and J dropped 12 bases, with 11 bases sitting between them. CDR3 length: 11 amino acids. The germline gives CDR1 SGDLS, CDR2 YYNGEE. CDR3 in DNA: TGTGCCAGCAGCCTAGGGGACTGGCAGTTCTTC. Residues: CASSLGDWQFF.

This chain connects TRBV6-5 to TRBJ2-7, with 12 bases fitting TRBD2. V lost 9 bases and J lost 6; bases outside the gene matches: 6. The CDR3 extends over 13 amino acids. The germline V gene encodes CDR1 MNHEY and CDR2 SVGAGI. CDR3 sequence reads: CASSLLAGGEQYF. In DNA form, the CDR3 reads TGTGCCAGTTCCCTACTAGCGGGAGGCGAGCAGTACTTC.

The V and J genes are TRBV6-1 and TRBJ2-7; 13 bases map to TRBD2. With V trimmed by 4 bases and J by 4 bases, 16 bases remained unmatched. Per germline, CDR1 MNHNS and CDR2 SASEGT. CDR3 size: 19 residues. The DNA for the CDR3 is TGTGCCAGCAGTGGGGGCTCAGGGGGGACTAGCGGGATCACTTACGAGCAGTACTTC. Encoded protein: CASSGGSGGTSGITYEQYF.

CDR3 nucleotides: TGTGCCATCAGTGAATCGGGGGGTCCTCAAGAGACCCAGTACTTC. Translation: CAISESGGPQETQYF. The chain is built from TRBV10-3 and TRBJ2-5, with TRBD2 matching over 7 bases. The CDR3 is made up of 15 amino acids. The ends lost 3 bases at V and 2 bases at J; junction bases unmatched: 6. Germline loops: CDR1 ENHRY, CDR2 SYGVKD.

The chain is built from TRBV5-1 and TRBJ2-3, with 10 nucleotides matching TRBD2. The germline V gene encodes CDR1 SGHRS and CDR2 YFSETQ. This CDR3 is built from 17 residues. Trimming at V came to 4 bases and at J to 4 bases, leaving 12 bases not matched to a gene. The DNA of the CDR3 is TGCGCCAGCAGCCCCCTCCTAGCGGGAGTTCGTGCAGATACGCAGTATTTT. Its protein is CASSPLLAGVRADTQYF.

J is TRBJ1-3 and V is TRBV5-1, with 9 bases lining up with TRBD1. CDR3 length: 15 residues. The germline V gene has CDR1 SGHRS and CDR2 YFSETQ. V lost 3 bases, J lost 6 bases, and 7 bases stayed unmatched. This CDR3 reads CASSWGQGEINTIYF. CDR3 DNA sequence: TGCGCCAGCAGCTGGGGACAGGGTGAAATAAACACCATATATTTT.

This chain uses TRBV5-1 with TRBJ2-1; D is ambiguous. The CDR3 length is 15 residues. Trimming stripped 1 base from V and 7 bases from J, with 15 bases between. The germline V gene has CDR1 SGHRS and CDR2 YFSETQ. The DNA of the CDR3 is TGCGCCAGCAGCTTGTCCGGGTCGGAGCCGAATGAGCAGTTCTTC. It specifies CASSLSGSEPNEQFF.

This clone has just one count. The chain is built from TRBV5-4 and TRBJ2-1; D uncertain. Trimming cost V 4 bases and J 7 bases, with 9 bases left between them. CDR3 length: 12 residues. Germline V gives CDR1 SGHNT, CDR2 YYREEE (reference sequence). The CDR3 bases are TGTGCCAGCAGCCCGGCGACAAATGAGCAGTTCTTC. Protein sequence: CASSPATNEQFF.

The chain has TRBV5-1 and TRBJ2-7; TRBD2 matches at 12 bases. Germline CDR1 and CDR2: SGHRS and YFSETQ. J lost 2 bases, V lost 2 bases, and 11 bases had no gene match. The CDR3 length is 18 residues. The CDR3 sequence is CASSFGDRRTSGTYEQYF. The CDR3 nucleotides are TGCGCCAGCAGCTTTGGGGACCGCAGGACTAGCGGGACCTACGAGCAGTACTTC.

This chain links TRBV7-9 with TRBJ1-6; D is uncertain. The CDR3 sequence is 12 residues long. Germline CDR1 is SEHNR and CDR2 is FQNEAQ (reference sequence). Trimming took 3 bases from V and 7 from J, leaving 4 bases between them. The CDR3: CASSLGNSPLHF. In DNA form, the CDR3 reads TGTGCCAGCAGCTTGGGGAATTCACCCCTCCACTTT.

V gene TRBV11-3 combines with J gene TRBJ2-7, with TRBD2 identical over 10 bases. The junction had 2 bases not matched to a gene; V was cut back by 1 base and J by 2 bases. The CDR3 is made up of 15 amino acids. Germline loops: CDR1 SGHNT, CDR2 YENEEA. The CDR3: CASSLGTSGTYEQYF. CDR3 sequence (DNA): TGTGCCAGCAGCTTAGGAACTAGCGGGACCTACGAGCAGTACTTC.

The rearrangement joins TRBV7-9 to TRBJ2-7; tentatively, D is TRBD1 or TRBD2 (5 bases each). V was trimmed by 5 bases and J by 5 bases, leaving 22 bases between them. The V gene's germline CDR1 is SEHNR and CDR2 FQNEAQ (reference sequence). There are 16 residues in the CDR3. DNA of the CDR3: TGTGCCAGCAGCCCAAGAGGGGCAGGGCAGGTGAACGAGCAGTACTTC. It encodes CASSPRGAGQVNEQYF. The whole variable domain, remainder taken from reference TRBV7-9 and TRBJ2-7, is DTGVSQNPRHKITKRGQNVTFRCDPISEHNRLYWYRQTLGQGPEFLTYFQNEAQLEKSRLLSDRFSAERPKGSFSTLEIQRTEQGDSAMYLCASSPRGAGQVNEQYFGPGTRLTVT.

The table lists this clone with a few counts. The chain recombines TRBV11-3 with TRBJ2-5; D perhaps matches TRBD2 (6 bases). V lost 5 bases and J lost 1, with 8 bases in between. Germline V gene lookup returns CDR1 SGHNT and CDR2 YENEEA. The CDR3 contains 13 residues. The CDR3 protein is CASSPAGQETQYF. The DNA for the CDR3 is TGTGCCAGCAGCCCAGCGGGCCAAGAGACCCAGTACTTC.

This chain links TRBV30 with TRBJ1-6, with D uncertain. Germline loops: CDR1 GTSNPN, CDR2 SVGIG (reference sequence). The CDR3 length is 16 residues. Trimming cost V 1 base and J 10 bases, with 20 bases left between them. The CDR3 nucleotides read TGTGCCTGGAGTGCAAGTATTGTAAGGGTGGACTCACCCCTCCACTTT. This translates into CAWSASIVRVDSPLHF.

In this sample, this clone turned up once. The CDR3 protein is CASSYSGPKDTEAFF. DNA for the CDR3: TGTGCCAGCAGTTATTCGGGGCCCAAGGACACTGAAGCTTTCTTT. The chain uses TRBV6-9 and TRBJ1-1; TRBD1 might be the D (5 bases). Germline lookup yields CDR1 MNHGY and CDR2 SVAAGI. CDR3 length: 15 residues. V lost 0 bases to trimming and J lost 3 bases, with 11 bases between them.

This chain links TRBV5-1 with TRBJ2-1; 13 bases are shared with TRBD2. The CDR3 extends over 16 amino acids. The junction had 2 bases not matched to a gene; V was cut back by 3 bases and J by 2 bases. CDR1 is SGHRS, CDR2 YFSETQ, per germline. Here the CDR3 DNA reads TGCGCCAGCAGCTGGGGACTAGCGGGAACCTACAATGAGCAGTTCTTC. This gives the protein CASSWGLAGTYNEQFF.

The chain couples TRBV11-2 to TRBJ1-1; D not certain. The ends were cut back, 0 bases at V and 5 bases at J, with 13 bases in the middle. This CDR3 comprises 15 residues. The germline gives CDR1 SGHAT, CDR2 FQNNGV. Here the CDR3 reads CASSLDRGGLTEAFF. For the CDR3, the DNA is TGTGCCAGCAGCTTAGATCGGGGAGGGTTAACTGAAGCTTTCTTT.

The chain recombines TRBV7-6 with TRBJ2-5; D unresolved. This CDR3 comprises 15 residues. Trimming stripped 1 base from V and 7 bases from J, with 16 bases between. Germline CDR1 reads SGHVS; CDR2 reads FNYEAQ. The DNA for the CDR3 is TGTGCCAGCAGCTTAGTAGATACCAAGAGTGGGACCCAGTACTTC. It translates to CASSLVDTKSGTQYF.

This chain links TRBV7-9 with TRBJ2-1, with D hard to call. The V gene lost 1 base and the J gene lost 9 bases, with 10 bases spanning the gap. The CDR3 loop spans 13 amino acids. Germline CDR1 reads SEHNR; CDR2 reads FQNEAQ (reference sequence). CDR3 sequence: CASSLEVAGEQFF. In DNA form, the CDR3 reads TGTGCCAGCAGCTTAGAAGTTGCAGGTGAGCAGTTCTTC.

The rearrangement joins TRBV27 to TRBJ1-4; no reliable D call. V gave up 6 bases and J gave up 8 bases, with 13 bases separating them. The CDR3 length is 13 residues. CDR1 and CDR2 (germline): MNHEY, SMNVEV (reference sequence). CDR3 DNA: TGTGCCAGCAGGACGACTAGAGGGGAAAAACTGTTTTTT. Protein: CASRTTRGEKLFF. The whole variable domain, filled in from reference TRBV27 and TRBJ1-4, reads EAQVTQNPRYLITVTGKKLTVTCSQNMNHEYMSWYRQDPGLGLRQIYYSMNVEVTDKGDVPEGYKVSRKEKRNFPLILESPSPNQTSLYFCASRTTRGEKLFFGSGTQLSVL.

The gene calls are TRBV11-3 and TRBJ2-1; 7 nucleotides align to TRBD2. V gave up 5 bases and J gave up 2 bases; unmatched junction bases: 3. The CDR3 has 14 amino acids. Germline loops: CDR1 SGHNT, CDR2 YENEEA. The CDR3 nucleotides are TGTGCCAGCAGCCCCAGCGGGACCTACAATGAGCAGTTCTTC. This gives the protein CASSPSGTYNEQFF.

CDR3 nucleotide sequence: TGTGCCAGCGGAATACTCTCCTACGAGCAGTACTTC. As protein: CASGILSYEQYF. The chain combines TRBV11-2 with TRBJ2-5; D remains ambiguous. The end of the DNA is better explained by TRBJ2-7, so the J call may be wrong. The germline V gene encodes CDR1 SGHAT and CDR2 FQNNGV. The CDR3 covers 12 residues.

Only one count was recorded for this clone. J is TRBJ2-5 and V is TRBV19; TRBD2 agrees at 11 bases. Trimming removed 5 bases from V and 5 bases from J; junction bases left unmatched: 10. The CDR3 sequence is 16 residues long. Germline values: CDR1 LNHDA, CDR2 SQIVND (reference sequence). The DNA of the CDR3 is TGTGCCAGTAGTGAACTAGCGGGAGCCACGAGGGAGACCCAGTACTTC. Amino acid sequence: CASSELAGATRETQYF.

The chain has TRBV5-4 and TRBJ2-5, with D possibly matching TRBD1 (6 bases). V lost 7 bases, J lost 9 bases, and 19 bases lay in between. Germline values: CDR1 SGHNT, CDR2 YYREEE (reference sequence). The length of the CDR3 is 13 residues. In DNA, the CDR3 is TGTGCCAGCGGCCAACAGGGTCTGGTGGCCCAGTACTTC. It specifies CASGQQGLVAQYF. Full variable domain (remainder filled in from reference TRBV5-4 and TRBJ2-5): ETGVTQSPTHLIKTRGQQVTLRCSSQSGHNTVSWYQQALGQGPQFIFQYYREEENGRGNFPPRFSGLQFPNYSSELNVNALELDDSALYLCASGQQGLVAQYFGPGTRLLVL.

The count of this clone is one. The genes are TRBV5-1 and TRBJ2-7; no clear D gene. Germline V CDR1 and CDR2: SGHRS, YFSETQ. Trimming took 0 bases from V and 0 from J, leaving 7 bases between them. The CDR3 is made up of 14 amino acids. CDR3 DNA sequence: TGCGCCAGCAGCTTGGAGGCGTCCTCCTACGAGCAGTACTTC. This translates into CASSLEASSYEQYF.